Shown below are 32 T cell receptor beta chains from a single sample sequenced in a study of neurological immune-mediated disorders. Each CDR3 protein is one row after TCRdb ran MiXCR on the 5' RACE reads. Of tens of thousands of distinct CDR3 sequences listed, roughly 5.5% are singletons. Sequenced sample: PBMCs. These receptors were obtained from a man aged 18 to 29 with multiple sclerosis.

In this sample, this clonotype turned up many times. The chain carries TRBV12-3 or TRBV12-4 and TRBJ2-7, with 10 bases aligning to TRBD1. V lost 4 bases to trimming and J lost 3 bases; unmatched junction nucleotides: 6. The CDR3 is 15 residues long. The CDR3 bases are TGTGCCAGCAGTTCCCCGGGACAGGGGCTCTACGAGCAGTACTTC. It is translated as CASSSPGQGLYEQYF.

This clonotype was seen at least ten times. The genes are TRBV4-3 and TRBJ2-3, with 7 bases identical to TRBD2. Trimming took 1 base from V and 6 from J; bases not matched to a gene: 10. The CDR3 sequence is 16 residues long. The germline gives CDR1 LGHNA, CDR2 YSLEER. This CDR3 is CASSQGTGGTMDTQYF. CDR3 in DNA: TGCGCCAGCAGCCAAGGGACGGGGGGAACAATGGATACGCAGTATTTT.

This clonotype showed up many times. This chain connects TRBV25-1 to TRBJ1-1; 7 nucleotides agree with TRBD1. Trimming at V came to 5 bases and at J to 6 bases, leaving 18 bases not matched to a gene. This CDR3 is built from 17 residues. Germline loops: CDR1 MGHDK, CDR2 SYGVNS. The chain's CDR3 is CASSTHRQGGRRAEAFF. The CDR3, as DNA: TGTGCCAGCAGTACACATAGACAGGGAGGGCGGCGGGCTGAAGCTTTCTTT.

This clonotype was counted ten times or more. This chain joins TRBV7-2 and TRBJ2-2, with D unresolved. Germline-derived CDR1 and CDR2 are SGHTA and FQGNSA. V was cut by 4 bases and J by 4 bases, with 4 bases left in between. This CDR3 has 12 residues. The DNA for the CDR3 is TGTGCCAGCAGCTCGCCCACCGGGGAGCTGTTTTTT. Translating gives CASSSPTGELFF.

With regard to this clonotype: A read error is possible here, since a much larger clone lies one base away. The rearrangement links TRBV25-1 to TRBJ2-3; D ambiguous. The CDR3 has 13 residues. Germline V gene sequence: CDR1 MGHDK, CDR2 SYGVNS. Deletions cut 2 bases from V and 0 bases from J, with 3 bases between. The CDR3 protein is CASSEISTDTQYF. The CDR3 nucleotides read TGTGCCAGCAGTGAAATAAGCACAGATACGCAGTATTTT.

There are many counts of this clonotype. The chain has TRBV5-1 and TRBJ1-1; TRBD1 might be the D (6 bases). The CDR3 loop spans 17 amino acids. CDR1 is SGHRS and CDR2 is YFSETQ in the germline V gene. Trimming took 3 bases from V and 5 from J, leaving 23 bases between them. CDR3 region: CASSSRNRESVWTEAFF. CDR3 bases: TGCGCCAGCAGCTCACGTAACAGGGAATCGGTGTGGACTGAAGCTTTCTTT.

This clonotype was recorded at least ten times. The chain recombines TRBV5-1 with TRBJ1-2, with 7 bases that match TRBD1. Trimming took 5 bases from V and 7 from J; bases not matched to a gene: 5. Germline values: CDR1 SGHRS, CDR2 YFSETQ. This CDR3 is built from 12 residues. The chain's CDR3 is CASSYRGPGYTF. In DNA form, the CDR3 reads TGCGCCAGCAGTTACAGGGGACCTGGCTACACCTTC.

This clonotype was observed at least ten times. V gene TRBV20-1 combines with J gene TRBJ1-2; perhaps TRBD1 as D (5 bases). Deletions cut 3 bases from V and 3 bases from J, with 11 bases between. The CDR3 runs to 13 residues. The germline V gene encodes CDR1 DFQATT and CDR2 SNEGSKA (reference sequence). Here the CDR3 reads CSASSRVDYGYTF. The CDR3 DNA sequence: TGCAGTGCTAGCTCCAGGGTGGACTATGGCTACACCTTC.

This clonotype was recorded many times. The chain has TRBV12-3 or TRBV12-4 and TRBJ2-1; 8 positions match TRBD2. After removal of 7 bases from V and 4 bases from J, the junction contained 9 bases not matched to a gene. CDR3 size: 15 residues. CDR3 sequence reads: CASNPGIAGYNEQFF. DNA for the CDR3: TGTGCCAGCAACCCGGGGATAGCGGGGTACAATGAGCAGTTCTTC.

This clonotype was recorded many times. The V call is TRBV20-1, the J call TRBJ1-1; maybe TRBD1 (6 bases). Germline lookup yields CDR1 DFQATT and CDR2 SNEGSKA (reference sequence). With 6 bases removed from V and 1 base from J, the gap between germline ends came to 12 bases. The CDR3 length is 13 residues. This CDR3 reads CSAPQGGNTEAFF. The CDR3 DNA reads TGCAGTGCACCCCAAGGGGGGAACACTGAAGCTTTCTTT.

The chain couples TRBV9 to TRBJ2-7; no clear D. Per germline, CDR1 SGDLS and CDR2 YYNGEE. Trimming took 0 bases from V and 0 from J, leaving 10 bases between them. The CDR3 spans 15 residues. CDR3 sequence reads: CASSVGQSSSYEQYF. CDR3 bases: TGTGCCAGCAGCGTAGGGCAGTCGAGCTCCTACGAGCAGTACTTC.

The sample holds many counts of this clonotype. This rearrangement joins TRBV11-2 to TRBJ2-1; D not certain. This CDR3 has 12 amino acids. Germline-derived CDR1 and CDR2 are SGHAT and FQNNGV. V was trimmed by 3 bases and J by 10 bases, leaving 10 bases between them. CDR3 residues: CASSLWHQEQFF. In DNA, the CDR3 is TGTGCCAGCAGCTTGTGGCATCAGGAGCAGTTCTTC. Combining the CDR3 with reference TRBV11-2 and TRBJ2-1 gives the whole variable domain EAGVAQSPRYKIIEKRQSVAFWCNPISGHATLYWYQQILGQGPKLLIQFQNNGVVDDSQLPKDRFSAERLKGVDSTLKIQPAKLEDSAVYLCASSLWHQEQFFGPGTRLTVL.

This clonotype was counted at least ten times. The chain combines TRBV5-5 with TRBJ1-6, with D hard to call. The CDR3 is 14 residues long. Trimming pared 2 bases from V and 7 bases from J, leaving 10 bases between. Looked up from germline, CDR1 is SGHKS and CDR2 is YYEKEE (reference sequence). The DNA for the CDR3 is TGTGCCAGCAGCTTTCTCCCAGTCAATTCACCCCTCCACTTT. It codes for CASSFLPVNSPLHF.

This chain uses TRBV4-1 with TRBJ2-3; D unresolved. Trimming pared 0 bases from V and 2 bases from J, leaving 6 bases between. Germline CDR1 is MGHRA and CDR2 is YSYEKL. The length of the CDR3 is 14 residues. CDR3 protein: CASSQEEYTDTQYF. The CDR3 DNA reads as TGCGCCAGCAGCCAAGAGGAATACACAGATACGCAGTATTTT.

This clonotype was observed at least ten times. Being one base from a much bigger clone, this may be a read error. V and J are TRBV15 and TRBJ2-7, with D possibly matching TRBD1 (5 bases). This CDR3 has 13 residues. V was clipped by 3 bases and J by 4 bases, with 10 bases between them. CDR1 and CDR2 from the germline V gene are LNHNV and YYDKDF (reference sequence). CDR3 residues: CATSRERGYEQYF. The CDR3 nucleotides read TGTGCCACCAGCAGGGAAAGGGGATACGAGCAGTACTTC.

Turning to this clonotype: A read error may produce the germline difference seen at one junction end. The rearrangement links TRBV7-2 to TRBJ1-5; possible D gene TRBD1, 5 bases. This CDR3 is built from 14 residues. CDR1 and CDR2 from the germline V gene are SGHTA and FQGNSA. CDR3: CASSLSRDSGPQNF. In DNA form, the CDR3 reads TGTGCCAGCAGCTTATCCCGGGACTCAGGGCCCCAGAATTTT.

This clonotype was detected many times. V and J are TRBV29-1 and TRBJ1-1; TRBD1 matches at 7 bases. The CDR3 extends over 14 amino acids. CDR1 is SQVTM and CDR2 is ANQGSEA in the germline V gene. The ends lost 4 bases at V and 4 bases at J; junction bases unmatched: 9. The CDR3 DNA reads TGCAGCGTTGTGGTTTCGCAGGGGGTCACTGAAGCTTTCTTT. Protein product: CSVVVSQGVTEAFF.

Regarding this clonotype: This may come from a read error, since a much larger clone is one base off. The J gene is TRBJ1-1, the V gene TRBV6-5; possibly TRBD1 for D (5 bases). The CDR3 spans 13 residues. V lost 5 bases to trimming and J lost 7 bases, with 14 bases between them. Germline loops: CDR1 MNHEY, CDR2 SVGAGI. The chain's CDR3 is CASSPRKGIEAFF. CDR3 sequence (DNA): TGTGCCAGCAGTCCACGAAAGGGGATTGAAGCTTTCTTT.

This clonotype has at least ten counts. The chain joins TRBV10-3 to TRBJ1-2; TRBD1 is a possible D gene (5 bases). This CDR3 contains 12 residues. Germline CDR1 reads ENHRY; CDR2 reads SYGVKD. Trimming removed 8 bases at V and 6 bases at J, with 13 bases between. The CDR3 loop is CAILGEGNGYTF. As DNA, the CDR3 is TGTGCCATCTTGGGGGAGGGAAATGGCTACACCTTC.

This clonotype was observed at least ten times. The chain carries TRBV5-1 and TRBJ2-7, with D perhaps matching TRBD2 (5 bases). The CDR3 loop spans 16 amino acids. The germline V and J ends were trimmed by 0 bases and 6 bases, with 19 bases remaining between them. Germline V gives CDR1 SGHRS, CDR2 YFSETQ. The CDR3 loop reads CASSLGLSPSRGEQYF. The CDR3 coding sequence is TGCGCCAGCAGCTTGGGCCTTAGCCCTTCACGGGGCGAGCAGTACTTC. The full variable domain, completed using reference TRBV5-1 and TRBJ2-7, is KAGVTQTPRYLIKTRGQQVTLSCSPISGHRSVSWYQQTPGQGLQFLFEYFSETQRNKGNFPGRFSGRQFSNSRSEMNVSTLELGDSALYLCASSLGLSPSRGEQYFGPGTRLTVT.

This clonotype rates as medium-sized. The gene calls are TRBV12-3 or TRBV12-4 and TRBJ1-4; no definite D call. The V gene lost 5 bases and the J gene lost 7 bases, with 17 bases spanning the gap. CDR3 size: 15 residues. CDR3 bases: TGTGCCAGCAGTCCTACGGGGTTTAGTAGTGAAAAACTGTTTTTT. It encodes CASSPTGFSSEKLFF.

The table lists this clonotype with a few counts. V gene TRBV6-2 or TRBV6-3 combines with J gene TRBJ1-5; unclear D gene. From germline, CDR1 is MNHEY and CDR2 SVGEGT. V was shortened by 4 bases and J by 6 bases, with 19 bases between the two germline ends. The CDR3 totals 16 residues. The DNA of the CDR3 is TGTGCCAGCAGTTCCCAAAAAAGCCCTGGGCGTCAGCCCCAGCATTTT. Translating it yields CASSSQKSPGRQPQHF.

The rearrangement joins TRBV9 to TRBJ2-7; D might be TRBD2 (5 bases). V shed 0 bases and J shed 7 bases, with 11 bases lying between them. There are 13 residues in the CDR3. CDR1 is SGDLS, CDR2 YYNGEE, per germline. The CDR3 is CASSVGGLEEQYF. The CDR3 DNA reads as TGTGCCAGCAGCGTAGGCGGGTTGGAAGAGCAGTACTTC.

This clonotype was recorded at least ten times. This chain joins TRBV20-1 and TRBJ2-3; the D is unclear. CDR3 length equals 12 residues. The germline CDR1 and CDR2 sequences are DFQATT and SNEGSKA (reference sequence). Between the trimmed V and J ends, which lost 2 bases and 4 bases, there was a span of 7 bases. The CDR3 loop is CSARTASDTQYF. For the CDR3, the DNA is TGCAGTGCTAGAACAGCGTCAGATACGCAGTATTTT.

This clonotype has ten or more counts. The chain is built from TRBV7-2 and TRBJ1-5; D gene uncertain. The V gene's germline CDR1 is SGHTA and CDR2 FQGNSA. The CDR3 is 13 amino acids. The V end lost 1 base, the J end lost 5 bases, and 6 bases lay between the germline ends. CDR3 sequence: CASSLGGYQPQHF. In DNA form, the CDR3 reads TGTGCCAGCAGCTTAGGTGGATATCAGCCCCAGCATTTT.

This clonotype has a count of ten or more. The chain uses TRBV5-1 and TRBJ2-3; 12 bases fit TRBD2. Germline loops: CDR1 SGHRS, CDR2 YFSETQ. V lost 1 base, J lost 5 bases, and 5 bases stayed unmatched. The CDR3 extends over 16 amino acids. CDR3 amino acids: CASSLRTSGIGDTQYF. CDR3 nucleotides: TGCGCCAGCAGCTTGAGGACTAGCGGGATTGGAGATACGCAGTATTTT.

In its sample, this clonotype was seen many times. The chain is built from TRBV9 and TRBJ1-5; D is ambiguous. The V end lost 7 bases, the J end lost 7 bases, and 12 bases lay between the germline ends. CDR1 and CDR2 from the germline V gene are SGDLS and YYNGEE. CDR3 length equals 12 residues. CDR3 nucleotides: TGTGCCAGCGGAATGCCGGGACAGCCCCAGCATTTT. Protein: CASGMPGQPQHF.

Many counts were recorded for this clonotype. The V gene is TRBV29-1, the J gene TRBJ1-5, with 8 bases fitting TRBD1. With 6 bases clipped from V and 2 bases from J, the junction kept 6 bases outside the gene matches. Per germline, CDR1 SQVTM and CDR2 ANQGSEA. The length of the CDR3 is 14 residues. DNA for the CDR3: TGCAGCGTCCGACAGGGGTCGGGCAATCAGCCCCAGCATTTT. Protein product: CSVRQGSGNQPQHF.

This clonotype was counted many times. The rearrangement joins TRBV10-3 to TRBJ1-6, with 7 bases lining up with TRBD1. J was trimmed by 6 bases and V by 3 bases; bases with no gene match: 5. The germline gives CDR1 ENHRY, CDR2 SYGVKD. The CDR3 spans 15 residues. Here the CDR3 reads CAISDPGQVNSPLHF. The CDR3 nucleotides read TGTGCCATCAGTGACCCCGGACAGGTTAATTCACCCCTCCACTTT.

This clonotype showed up many times. The junction does not match germline at one end; this may be a read error. V and J are TRBV20-1 and TRBJ1-5, with unresolved D. The CDR3 contains 13 residues. Germline CDR1 reads DFQATT; CDR2 reads SNEGSKA (reference sequence). The CDR3 protein is CSARVQYNQPQNF. The CDR3 DNA is TGCAGTGCTAGAGTGCAGTACAATCAGCCCCAGAATTTT.

This clonotype was seen repeatedly, ten times or more. The rearrangement uses TRBV9 and TRBJ2-5; TRBD2 agrees at 8 bases. The CDR3 sequence is 16 residues long. CDR1 is SGDLS, CDR2 YYNGEE, per germline. The trim removed 0 bases at V and 3 bases at J, leaving 7 bases unmatched. CDR3 in DNA: TGTGCCAGCAGCGTAGGAGCGGGGGTCCCTGAAGAGACCCAGTACTTC. Its protein is CASSVGAGVPEETQYF.

This clonotype was seen more than once but under ten times. Germline is not matched at one junction end, which may reflect a read error. The chain is built from TRBV15 and TRBJ1-5; D is uncertain. The germline CDR1 and CDR2 sequences are LNHNV and YYDKDF (reference sequence). This CDR3 is 15 amino acids long. The CDR3: CATSRDLPGYQPQNF. The CDR3 region has the DNA TGTGCCACCAGCAGAGATCTTCCGGGCTATCAGCCCCAGAATTTT.